The present entry profiles one T cell receptor (beta chain) with its context. This sample was included in a study of identical twins. Germline values: CDR1 SGHTA, CDR2 FQGTGA. The CDR3 is made up of 14 amino acids. V lost 2 bases and J lost 3, with 11 bases in between. In TCRdb, the 5' RACE reads were re-called with MiXCR into one record per CDR3 protein. Of hundreds of thousands of distinct CDR3 sequences listed, 7.5% are singletons. The sample was also reused in another study, on yellow fever vaccine responses in identical twins.

The chain is built from TRBV7-3 and TRBJ2-7, with D possibly matching TRBD1 (5 bases). This clonotype was sampled from a woman aged 18-29 years in good health. The sequenced sample was memory (CD45RO+) T cells sorted from blood. The CDR3 loop reads CASSLSAQGYEQYF. The CDR3 DNA reads as TGTGCCAGCAGCTTATCGGCCCAGGGCTACGAGCAGTACTTC.